These T cell receptor beta chains were read from a single sample in a study of shared clonotypes between healthy human individuals. Sequencing used immunoSEQ multiplex PCR; TCRdb keeps in-frame clones, though not all of them. The sample includes over a million clones, 96% of them seen just once. Material for sequencing was naive CD4+ T cells sorted from blood. These receptors were obtained from a man in his thirties or forties in good health. CDR3s include the opening cysteine and the closing phenylalanine or tryptophan. A D gene is named only where the DNA matches it firmly. A row's size may be missing; if present it is once, few, many or a size class.

>TRBV5-4|TRBD1|TRBJ2-7|NA
CASSAAGGSDYEQYF
TGTGCCAGCAGCGCAGCAGGGGGTTCCGACTACGAGCAGTACTTC
>TRBV19|NA|TRBJ1-2|NA
CASSISAPRRGNYGYTF
TGTGCCAGTAGTATTTCGGCCCCGAGAAGGGGCAACTATGGCTACACCTTC
>TRBV5-5|TRBD2|TRBJ2-2|NA
CASSPGLAGVQNTGELFF
TGTGCCAGCAGCCCGGGCTTAGCGGGAGTACAGAACACCGGGGAGCTGTTTTTT
>TRBV5-4|NA|TRBJ2-5|NA
CASRSQGSETQYF
TGTGCCAGCAGGAGTCAGGGGTCGGAGACCCAGTACTTC
>TRBV4-2|NA|TRBJ2-7|NA
CASSQEVHSSYEQYF
TGTGCCAGCAGCCAAGAGGTACACAGCTCCTACGAGCAGTACTTC
>TRBV18|TRBD1|TRBJ1-1|NA
CASSLDRVIEAFF
TGTGCCAGCTCACTCGACAGGGTAATAGAAGCTTTCTTT
>TRBV27|NA|TRBJ2-1|NA
CASSLAPYNEQFF
TGTGCCAGCAGTTTAGCCCCTTACAATGAGCAGTTCTTC
>TRBV2|NA|TRBJ2-7|NA
CASSSTTRLGYF
TGTGCCAGCAGTTCTACAACCCGGCTCGGGTACTTC
>TRBV10-3|NA|TRBJ2-2|NA
CAISETGVGTGELFF
TGTGCCATCAGTGAGACAGGCGTGGGGACCGGGGAGCTGTTTTTT
>TRBV5-1|TRBD1|TRBJ2-3|NA
CASSTSRDSGSDTQYF
TGCGCCAGCAGCACCTCTCGGGACAGCGGATCAGATACGCAGTATTTT
>TRBV2|NA|TRBJ1-5|NA
CASSRDRNNQPQHF
TGTGCCAGCAGTCGGGACCGCAACAATCAGCCCCAGCATTTT
>TRBV27|TRBD2|TRBJ2-7|NA
CASKGSGSYEQYF
TGTGCCAGCAAAGGTAGCGGGAGTTACGAGCAGTACTTC
>TRBV5-1|NA|TRBJ2-1|NA
CASSLGGPGRLSYNEQFF
TGCGCCAGCAGCTTGGGGGGCCCGGGACGCCTCTCCTACAATGAGCAGTTCTTC
>TRBV28|NA|TRBJ1-5|NA
CASSSVGGLFNQPQHF
TGTGCCAGCAGCTCGGTCGGGGGGCTGTTCAATCAGCCCCAGCATTTT
>TRBV27|NA|TRBJ1-1|NA
CASSSGTEAFF
TGTGCCAGCAGTTCGGGGACTGAAGCTTTCTTT
>TRBV18|TRBD1|TRBJ2-3|NA
CASSRQGAASTDTQYF
TGTGCCAGCTCACGTCAGGGGGCAGCTAGCACAGATACGCAGTATTTT
>TRBV5-1|TRBD2|TRBJ2-1|NA
CASSLESAGGSYNEQFF
TGCGCCAGCAGCTTGGAGTCGGCGGGAGGATCCTACAATGAGCAGTTCTTC
>TRBV19|NA|TRBJ1-5|few
CASSIVDQPQHF
TGTGCCAGTAGTATAGTTGATCAGCCCCAGCATTTT
>TRBV14|TRBD2|TRBJ2-1|NA
CASSPGLAGGPYNEQFF
TGTGCCAGCAGCCCCGGACTAGCGGGAGGGCCGTACAATGAGCAGTTCTTC
>TRBV5-1|TRBD1|TRBJ2-1|NA
CASSPDRFNEQFF
TGCGCCAGCAGCCCGGACAGGTTCAATGAGCAGTTCTTC
>TRBV7-2|NA|TRBJ1-2|NA
CASSLAGLNYGYTF
TGTGCCAGCAGCTTAGCAGGGCTCAACTATGGCTACACCTTC
>TRBV6-1|NA|TRBJ1-2|NA
CASSERNSPQLGYGYTF
TGTGCCAGCAGTGAAAGGAACAGCCCCCAATTGGGCTATGGCTACACCTTC
>TRBV5-8|NA|TRBJ1-5|NA
CASSFLGDPGQPQHF
TGTGCCAGCAGCTTTTTGGGGGATCCGGGTCAGCCCCAGCATTTT
>TRBV29-1|NA|TRBJ2-1|NA
CSVVWGYNEQFF
TGCAGCGTTGTATGGGGGTACAATGAGCAGTTCTTC
>TRBV7-8|NA|TRBJ2-3|NA
CASSLEWHTQYF
TGTGCCAGCAGCTTAGAGTGGCATACGCAGTATTTT
>TRBV5-1|TRBD2|TRBJ2-5|NA
CASSLAPSGNGETQYF
TGCGCCAGCAGCTTGGCCCCTAGCGGGAACGGAGAGACCCAGTACTTC
>TRBV18|NA|TRBJ1-2|NA
CASSPKSRRASGYTF
TGTGCCAGCTCCCCCAAAAGCAGACGTGCTTCTGGCTACACCTTC
>TRBV19|TRBD2|TRBJ2-1|NA
CASSKISGITYNEQFF
TGTGCCAGTAGTAAGATCAGCGGGATTACCTACAATGAGCAGTTCTTC
>TRBV4-1|NA|TRBJ2-3|NA
CASSQVASKASTDTQYF
TGCGCCAGCAGCCAAGTGGCATCAAAAGCTAGCACAGATACGCAGTATTTT
>TRBV29-1|TRBD2|TRBJ2-7|NA
CSDVAGASYEQYF
TGCAGCGATGTAGCGGGAGCCTCCTACGAGCAGTACTTC
>TRBV29-1|NA|TRBJ2-1|NA
CSVEDGVRAKRHFF
TGCAGCGTTGAAGATGGGGTGAGAGCCAAGAGGCACTTCTTC
>TRBV9|TRBD2|TRBJ2-5|NA
CASSLGLGIVETQYF
TGTGCCAGCAGCTTGGGACTAGGAATTGTCGAGACCCAGTACTTC
>TRBV2|NA|TRBJ1-4|NA
CASSGEITNEKLFF
TGTGCCAGCAGTGGGGAGATAACTAATGAAAAACTGTTTTTT
>TRBV28|TRBD1|TRBJ2-1|NA
CASSSRDRVIGNEQFF
TGTGCCAGCAGCTCCCGGGACAGGGTTATTGGAAATGAGCAGTTCTTC
>TRBV7-2|TRBD2|TRBJ2-5|NA
CASSSLGLAGEETQYF
TGTGCCAGCAGCTCTCTTGGACTAGCGGGGGAAGAGACCCAGTACTTC
>TRBV5-4|NA|TRBJ1-1|NA
CASSPGGMNTEAFF
TGTGCCAGCAGTCCAGGTGGGATGAACACTGAAGCTTTCTTT
>TRBV14|TRBD2|TRBJ2-1|NA
CASSQPSRGGLALYNEQFF
TGTGCCAGCAGCCAACCTTCTCGGGGGGGACTAGCCCTATACAATGAGCAGTTCTTC
>TRBV5-1|TRBD2|TRBJ2-7|NA
CASGAGTSGRDNYEQYF
TGCGCCAGTGGAGCCGGGACTAGCGGGAGAGACAACTACGAGCAGTACTTC